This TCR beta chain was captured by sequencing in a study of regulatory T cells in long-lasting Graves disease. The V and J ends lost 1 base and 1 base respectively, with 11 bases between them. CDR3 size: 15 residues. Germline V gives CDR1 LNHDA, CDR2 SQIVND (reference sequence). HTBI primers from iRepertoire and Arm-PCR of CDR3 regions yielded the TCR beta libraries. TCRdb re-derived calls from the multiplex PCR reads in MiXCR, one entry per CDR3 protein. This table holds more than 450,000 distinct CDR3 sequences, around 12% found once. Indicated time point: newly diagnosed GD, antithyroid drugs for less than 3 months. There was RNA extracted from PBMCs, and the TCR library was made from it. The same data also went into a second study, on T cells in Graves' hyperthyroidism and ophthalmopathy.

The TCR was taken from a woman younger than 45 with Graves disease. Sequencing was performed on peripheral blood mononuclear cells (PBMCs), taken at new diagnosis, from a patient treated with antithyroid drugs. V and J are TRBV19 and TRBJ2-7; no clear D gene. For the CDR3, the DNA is TGTGCCAGTAGTATAGCTTTAGCAGAGTCCTACGAGCAGTACTTC. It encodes CASSIALAESYEQYF.